This T cell receptor beta chain was found in a study of low-dose radiotherapy and immunotherapy resistance in tumors. Alpha- and beta-chain coverage of first-strand cDNA came from TRAV- and TRBV-specific primers. Amplification of TCRs used a constant-region primer and V-primer adapter for about 20 PCR cycles. TCRdb passed the reads through MiXCR, listing each CDR3 protein once. The sample consists of under 70,000 distinct CDR3 sequences, under 30% of them appearing once. The CDR3 loop spans 12 amino acids. Trimming cost V 6 bases and J 8 bases, with 11 bases left between them. Germline values: CDR1 LGHDT, CDR2 YNNKEL (reference sequence). Time point noted: before trial treatment. Patients eligible had advanced solid tumors without tumor-infiltrating lymphocytes. This clonotype came up many times.

Sequenced material: PBMCs, taken before treatment. The receptor was isolated from a male donor with prostate cancer. The J gene is TRBJ2-1, the V gene TRBV3-1, with D uncertain. CDR3 sequence: CASRSAVDEQFF. CDR3 DNA: TGTGCCAGCAGATCCGCAGTCGATGAGCAGTTCTTC.